The clone carrying this TCR beta chain was seen at least ten times. The repertoire was sequenced with immunoSEQ multiplex PCR; TCRdb's copy has only in-frame clones and lacks some. The repertoire consists of a few hundred thousand clones, with around nine tenths occurring once and the leading ten covering 1%. The sample belongs to a study of blood T cell repertoires in COVID-19. V shed 5 bases and J 9 bases; nucleotides not matched to a gene: 6. The CDR3 loop spans 14 amino acids. Germline V lookup: CDR1 SGHRS, CDR2 YFSETQ. The chain combines TRBV5-1 with TRBJ2-1; 12 bases are shared with TRBD2. The source of this sequence is a man aged 45-65 years with active or convalescent COVID-19. The sample taken for sequencing was peripheral blood. The CDR3 coding sequence is TGCGCCAGCAGTACTAGCGGGGGGCTCGGTGAGCAGTTCTTC. Its translation is CASSTSGGLGEQFF.